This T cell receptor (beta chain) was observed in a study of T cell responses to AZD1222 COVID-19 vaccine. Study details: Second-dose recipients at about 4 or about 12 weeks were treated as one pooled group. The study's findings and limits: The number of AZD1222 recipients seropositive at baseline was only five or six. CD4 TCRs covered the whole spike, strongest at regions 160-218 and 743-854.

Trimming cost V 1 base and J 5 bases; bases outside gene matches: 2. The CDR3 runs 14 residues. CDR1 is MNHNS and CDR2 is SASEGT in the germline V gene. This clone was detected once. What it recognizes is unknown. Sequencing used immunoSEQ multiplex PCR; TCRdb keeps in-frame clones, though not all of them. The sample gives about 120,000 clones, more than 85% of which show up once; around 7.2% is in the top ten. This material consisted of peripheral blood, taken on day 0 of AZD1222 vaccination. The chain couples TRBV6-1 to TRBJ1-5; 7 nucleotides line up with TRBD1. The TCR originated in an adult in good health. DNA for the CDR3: TGTGCCAGCAGTGAAGGACAGGGTGATCAGCCCCAGCATTTT. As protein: CASSEGQGDQPQHF.